Shown below are 27 T cell receptor beta chains from a single sample sequenced in a study of regulatory T cells in long-lasting Graves disease. Through Arm-PCR of CDR3 regions and iRepertoire HTBI primers, TCR beta libraries were built. TCRdb fed the multiplex PCR reads into MiXCR, producing one record per CDR3 protein. The sample yields over 500,000 distinct CDR3 sequences, around 17% seen once. Time point indicated: newly diagnosed GD, antithyroid drugs for less than 3 months. The TCR library was prepared using RNA isolated from PBMCs. This same sample was also taken into another study, of T cells in Graves' hyperthyroidism and ophthalmopathy.

Here the sequenced sample was peripheral blood mononuclear cells (PBMCs), taken at new diagnosis, from a patient treated with antithyroid drugs. These receptors all stem from a woman aged 25-40 years with Graves disease.

This clonotype has more than one count but fewer than ten. The chain links TRBV28 to TRBJ1-2, with no clear D. This CDR3 is 12 amino acids long. The germline V and J ends were trimmed by 6 bases and 7 bases, with 12 bases remaining between them. Per the germline V gene, CDR1 is MDHEN and CDR2 is SYDVKM. CDR3 sequence reads: CASSRLPGGYTF. Written as DNA, the CDR3 is TGTGCCAGCAGCCGTCTACCCGGTGGCTACACCTTC.

The chain combines TRBV19 with TRBJ2-7, with 9 bases that match TRBD1. The V segment lost 8 bases and the J segment 0 bases; nucleotides outside the gene matches: 8. The CDR3 extends over 15 amino acids. Germline V lookup: CDR1 LNHDA, CDR2 SQIVND (reference sequence). CDR3 DNA: TGTGCCAGTTCTACAGGGGGCACTTCCTCCTACGAGCAGTACTTC. It is translated as CASSTGGTSSYEQYF.

This clonotype was seen ten or more times. The chain has TRBV27 and TRBJ2-1; 12 bases fit TRBD2. Trimming took 8 bases from V and 7 from J; bases not matched to a gene: 9. CDR1 and CDR2 (germline): MNHEY, SMNVEV (reference sequence). CDR3 length: 15 amino acids. CDR3 DNA sequence: TGTGCCAGCCGTCTAGCGGGAGGGCCAAGTAATGAGCAGTTCTTC. Translated: CASRLAGGPSNEQFF.

The gene calls are TRBV20-1 and TRBJ2-3; D is undetermined. The CDR3 is 11 amino acids. Trimming stripped 4 bases from V and 10 bases from J, with 12 bases between. Germline-derived CDR1 and CDR2 are DFQATT and SNEGSKA (reference sequence). The CDR3 region has the DNA TGCAGTGCTACCGGGCCCACGGCGCAGTATTTT. Translation: CSATGPTAQYF.

This clonotype was seen ten or more times. V is TRBV28 and J is TRBJ1-2, with no clear D. Germline loops: CDR1 MDHEN, CDR2 SYDVKM. Trimming took 2 bases from V and 5 from J, leaving 12 bases between them. CDR3 length: 14 residues. The CDR3 loop reads CASSLAGLWYGYTF. DNA of the CDR3: TGTGCCAGCAGTTTAGCAGGATTGTGGTATGGCTACACCTTC.

With regard to this clonotype: This could be a read error, since a much larger clone is one nucleotide away. The chain carries TRBV10-3 and TRBJ2-1; TRBD2 agrees at 7 bases. Germline values: CDR1 ENHRY, CDR2 SYGVKD. V shed 4 bases and J 5 bases; nucleotides not matched to a gene: 8. This CDR3 has 15 amino acids. This CDR3 reads CAISVRIAGHNEQFF. CDR3 coding DNA: TGTGCCATCAGTGTAAGAATAGCGGGCCACAATGAGCAGTTCTTC.

Relative to its sample, this clonotype is medium-sized (0.01 to 0.1%). The rearrangement joins TRBV28 to TRBJ1-1; 8 bases map to TRBD1. Per germline, CDR1 MDHEN and CDR2 SYDVKM. Trimming at V came to 5 bases and at J to 0 bases, leaving 14 bases not matched to a gene. The CDR3 runs 18 residues. The CDR3 DNA sequence: TGTGCCAGCAGTACCCCCCTGAGACAGGGGCGATTGAACACTGAAGCTTTCTTT. Translated, it gives CASSTPLRQGRLNTEAFF.

This clonotype was counted at least ten times. This CDR3 reads CASLRGGSEKLFF. As DNA, the CDR3 is TGTGCCAGCCTCCGGGGCGGGAGTGAAAAACTGTTTTTT. The chain recombines TRBV28 with TRBJ1-4, with a tentative D call TRBD1 (5 bases). This CDR3 spans 13 amino acids. Trimming took off 8 bases at V and 7 bases at J, with 14 bases between the two ends. The germline CDR1 and CDR2 sequences are MDHEN and SYDVKM.

This clonotype was counted many times. This sequence joins TRBV20-1 and TRBJ1-6, with 7 bases aligning to TRBD1. Germline V lookup: CDR1 DFQATT, CDR2 SNEGSKA (reference sequence). This CDR3 region has 15 residues. V lost 2 bases to trimming and J lost 6 bases; unmatched junction nucleotides: 7. The CDR3 region is CSARIAQGGNSPLHF. The CDR3 DNA is TGCAGTGCTAGAATTGCGCAGGGGGGTAATTCACCCCTCCACTTT.

This clonotype was seen many times. As DNA, the CDR3 is TGTGCCAGCAGTGGGGACGGAGGAATTCAGTACTTC. As protein: CASSGDGGIQYF. V usage is TRBV28 and J usage is TRBJ2-4; either TRBD1 or TRBD2 may fit D (5 bases each). Germline CDR1 and CDR2: MDHEN and SYDVKM. The V end lost 5 bases, the J end lost 10 bases, and 12 bases lay between the germline ends. CDR3 size: 12 residues. Filled out from reference TRBV28 and TRBJ2-4, the complete variable domain reads DVKVTQSSRYLVKRTGEKVFLECVQDMDHENMFWYRQDPGLGLRLIYFSYDVKMKEKGDIPEGYSVSREKKERFSLILESASTNQTSMYLCASSGDGGIQYFGAGTRLSVL.

This clonotype was recorded many times. The gene calls are TRBV3-1 and TRBJ2-3; D uncertain. Per germline, CDR1 LGHDT and CDR2 YNNKEL (reference sequence). The CDR3 sequence is 15 residues long. Trimming removed 0 bases from V and 2 bases from J, with 9 bases in between. The CDR3 bases are TGTGCCAGCAGCCAAGATCGAGTTGACACAGATACGCAGTATTTT. Translation: CASSQDRVDTDTQYF.

J is TRBJ2-1 and V is TRBV5-1; TRBD2 is a possible D gene (6 bases). The CDR3 runs to 18 residues. Trimming shortened V by 4 bases and J by 0 bases, and 20 bases separated the two germline ends. The germline V gene encodes CDR1 SGHRS and CDR2 YFSETQ. CDR3 region: CASSRILTSRSSYNEQFF. DNA of the CDR3: TGCGCCAGCAGCCGCATACTTACTAGCCGGAGCTCCTACAATGAGCAGTTCTTC.

The sample holds a few counts of this clonotype. J is TRBJ1-3 and V is TRBV5-5; no definite D call. The V gene's germline CDR1 is SGHKS and CDR2 YYEKEE (reference sequence). Trimming cost V 0 bases and J 5 bases, with 12 bases left between them. This CDR3 region has 15 residues. Here the CDR3 reads CASSLVFDERNTIYF. DNA of the CDR3: TGTGCCAGCAGCTTGGTCTTTGACGAGAGAAACACCATATATTTT.

V is TRBV27 and J is TRBJ2-2, with a tentative D call TRBD2 (6 bases). CDR1 and CDR2 (germline): MNHEY, SMNVEV (reference sequence). Between the trimmed V and J ends, which lost 4 bases and 8 bases, there was a span of 14 bases. This CDR3 region has 14 residues. The CDR3 coding sequence is TGTGCCAGCAGTTATGGAGGGTTGAGGGGGGAGCTGTTTTTT. Residues: CASSYGGLRGELFF.

This clonotype was counted ten times or more. The chain is built from TRBV2 and TRBJ2-7; D unclear. CDR3 length: 14 amino acids. The germline V gene has CDR1 SNHLY and CDR2 FYNNEI. V gave up 5 bases and J gave up 3 bases, with 14 bases separating them. In DNA, the CDR3 is TGTGCCAGCAGTCTCCCGGGCTCCCACTACGAGCAGTACTTC. It specifies CASSLPGSHYEQYF.

As regards this clonotype: One end of the junction varies from germline; a read error may be responsible. The rearrangement joins TRBV20-1 to TRBJ2-2, with TRBD2 matching over 16 bases. CDR1 and CDR2 (germline): DFQATT, SNEGSKA (reference sequence). The CDR3 extends over 20 amino acids. The CDR3 nucleotides are TGCAGTGCTGGTGACCCCTTGGGGACTAGCGGGAGGGCCCACACCTGGGAGCTGTTTTTT. Its protein is CSAGDPLGTSGRAHTWELFF.

The CDR3 coding sequence is TGTGCCACCTCCGACAGGGGGATCGATCAGCCCCAGCATTTT. It translates to CATSDRGIDQPQHF. The chain is built from TRBV6-1 and TRBJ1-5, with TRBD1 matching over 9 bases. Germline assignment: CDR1 MNHNS and CDR2 SASEGT. CDR3 length: 14 amino acids. V shed 10 bases and J 5 bases; nucleotides not matched to a gene: 9.

This clonotype was counted many times. The V call is TRBV2, the J call TRBJ1-4; D gene unclear. The germline CDR1 and CDR2 sequences are SNHLY and FYNNEI. Between the trimmed V and J ends, which lost 4 bases and 5 bases, there was a span of 14 bases. The CDR3 runs 15 residues. This chain's CDR3 is CASSARRTLNEKLFF. CDR3 DNA: TGTGCCAGCAGTGCGAGACGGACCCTGAATGAAAAACTGTTTTTT.

This clonotype was seen only a few times. The V gene is TRBV27, the J gene TRBJ2-5; no firm D call. Trimming took 6 bases from V and 5 from J, leaving 16 bases between them. Germline lookup yields CDR1 MNHEY and CDR2 SMNVEV (reference sequence). This CDR3 has 14 amino acids. DNA for the CDR3: TGTGCCAGCAGACCAGAGGTTTCTGGGGAGACCCAGTACTTC. This gives the protein CASRPEVSGETQYF.

V gene TRBV18 combines with J gene TRBJ1-5; D gene ambiguous. Per germline, CDR1 KGHSH and CDR2 LQKENI. The CDR3 is made up of 15 amino acids. V lost 3 bases and J lost 6, with 15 bases in between. This CDR3 reads CASSPGKGGIQPQHF. The CDR3 DNA is TGTGCCAGCTCACCTGGGAAGGGTGGTATTCAGCCCCAGCATTTT.

For this clonotype: This may come from a read error, since a much larger clone is one base off. The rearrangement links TRBV24-1 to TRBJ2-1; D remains unclear. The CDR3 length is 15 residues. With 1 base removed from V and 2 bases from J, the gap between germline ends came to 8 bases. The V gene's germline CDR1 is KGHDR and CDR2 SFDVKD. The CDR3 here is CATSDLVGTYNEQFF. As DNA, the CDR3 is TGTGCCACCAGTGATTTAGTGGGAACCTACAATGAGCAGTTCTTC.

In this sample, this clonotype turned up many times. V gene TRBV2 combines with J gene TRBJ1-5; D remains unclear. This CDR3 contains 14 residues. Trimming cost V 2 bases and J 7 bases, with 12 bases left between them. Germline loops: CDR1 SNHLY, CDR2 FYNNEI. The CDR3 nucleotides read TGTGCCAGCAGTGAACCCCTTGGAGCCCAGCCCCAGCATTTT. Its protein is CASSEPLGAQPQHF.

This clonotype was counted many times. CDR3 DNA: TGTGCCAGCAGCGCCACGACAGGGACTGGCTACACCTTC. It translates to CASSATTGTGYTF. The V gene is TRBV11-1, the J gene TRBJ1-2; TRBD1 agrees at 7 bases. V dropped 5 bases and J dropped 7; count of bases not matched to a gene: 7. Looked up from germline, CDR1 is SGHAT and CDR2 is FQDESV (reference sequence). The CDR3 contains 13 residues.

V gene TRBV3-1 combines with J gene TRBJ2-5; D is perhaps TRBD2 (6 bases). The CDR3 extends over 15 amino acids. The V gene lost 1 base and the J gene lost 1 base, with 10 bases spanning the gap. The germline gives CDR1 LGHDT, CDR2 YNNKEL (reference sequence). CDR3 residues: CASSQGFSGQETQYF. The CDR3 nucleotides read TGTGCCAGCAGCCAAGGGTTTAGCGGCCAAGAGACCCAGTACTTC.

The CDR3 region has the DNA TGTGCCAGCAGTCCTAGCGGGAGCCCCCAAGAGACCCAGTACTTC. This gives the protein CASSPSGSPQETQYF. The rearrangement joins TRBV27 to TRBJ2-5; 10 nucleotides agree with TRBD2. CDR1 MNHEY and CDR2 SMNVEV come from the germline V gene (reference sequence). Germline trimming cut 5 bases from V and 1 base from J; bases unmatched to any gene: 4. The CDR3 totals 15 residues.

This clonotype was observed a few times. This chain joins TRBV5-6 and TRBJ1-6; possibly TRBD1 for D (5 bases). Germline lookup yields CDR1 SGHDT and CDR2 YYEEEE. V was shortened by 6 bases and J by 6 bases, with 19 bases between the two germline ends. The CDR3 is made up of 16 amino acids. In DNA, the CDR3 is TGTGCCAGCACCGTAGGGCTCAGCAGGGTTAATTCACCCCTCCACTTT. Its protein is CASTVGLSRVNSPLHF.

This clonotype turned up a few times. This sequence joins TRBV20-1 and TRBJ1-2; no clear D gene. The CDR3 runs to 13 residues. V dropped 3 bases and J dropped 3 bases, with 11 bases sitting between them. The germline V gene has CDR1 DFQATT and CDR2 SNEGSKA (reference sequence). CDR3 DNA: TGCAGTGCTAGTAGTGGCGGGGACTATGGCTACACCTTC. Amino acid sequence: CSASSGGDYGYTF.